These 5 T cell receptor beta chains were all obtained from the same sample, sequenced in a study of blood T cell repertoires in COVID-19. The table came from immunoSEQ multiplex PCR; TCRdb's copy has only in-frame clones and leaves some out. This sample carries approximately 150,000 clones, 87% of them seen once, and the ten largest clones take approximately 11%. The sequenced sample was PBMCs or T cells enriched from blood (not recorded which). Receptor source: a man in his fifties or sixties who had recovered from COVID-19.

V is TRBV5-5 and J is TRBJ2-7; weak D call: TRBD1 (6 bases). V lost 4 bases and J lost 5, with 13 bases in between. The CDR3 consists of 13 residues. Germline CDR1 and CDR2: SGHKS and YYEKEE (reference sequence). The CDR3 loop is CASSLDRTHEQYF. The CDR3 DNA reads TGTGCCAGCAGCCTGGACAGAACCCACGAGCAGTACTTC. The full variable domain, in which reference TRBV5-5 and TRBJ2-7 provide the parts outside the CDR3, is DAGVTQSPTHLIKTRGQQVTLRCSPISGHKSVSWYQQVLGQGPQFIFQYYEKEERGRGNFPDRFSARQFPNYSSELNVNALLLGDSALYLCASSLDRTHEQYFGPGTRLTVT.

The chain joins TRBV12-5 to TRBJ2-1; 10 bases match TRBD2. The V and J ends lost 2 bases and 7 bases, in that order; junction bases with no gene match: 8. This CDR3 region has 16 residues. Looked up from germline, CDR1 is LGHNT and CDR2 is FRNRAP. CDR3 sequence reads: CASGLTSGTYLNEQFF. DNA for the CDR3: TGTGCTAGTGGTTTGACTAGCGGGACGTATTTGAATGAGCAGTTCTTC.

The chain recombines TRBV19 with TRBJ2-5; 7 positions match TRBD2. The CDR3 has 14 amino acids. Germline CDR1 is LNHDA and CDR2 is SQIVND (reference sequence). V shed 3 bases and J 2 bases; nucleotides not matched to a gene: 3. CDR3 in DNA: TGTGCCAGTAGTATGTCTAGCGGACAAGAGACCCAGTACTTC. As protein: CASSMSSGQETQYF.

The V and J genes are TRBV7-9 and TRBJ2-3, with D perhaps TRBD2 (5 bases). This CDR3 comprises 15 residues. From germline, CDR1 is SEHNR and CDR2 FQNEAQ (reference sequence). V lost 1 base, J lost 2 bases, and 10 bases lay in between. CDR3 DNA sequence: TGTGCCAGCAGCTTAGATGCGGGCGCCACAGATACGCAGTATTTT. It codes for CASSLDAGATDTQYF.

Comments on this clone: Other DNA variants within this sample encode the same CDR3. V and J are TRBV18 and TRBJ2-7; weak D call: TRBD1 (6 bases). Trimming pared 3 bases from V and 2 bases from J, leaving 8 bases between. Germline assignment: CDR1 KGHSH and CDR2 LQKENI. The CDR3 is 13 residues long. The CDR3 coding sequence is TGTGCCAGCTCACCGGGACACCCCTACGAGCAGTACTTC. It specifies CASSPGHPYEQYF.